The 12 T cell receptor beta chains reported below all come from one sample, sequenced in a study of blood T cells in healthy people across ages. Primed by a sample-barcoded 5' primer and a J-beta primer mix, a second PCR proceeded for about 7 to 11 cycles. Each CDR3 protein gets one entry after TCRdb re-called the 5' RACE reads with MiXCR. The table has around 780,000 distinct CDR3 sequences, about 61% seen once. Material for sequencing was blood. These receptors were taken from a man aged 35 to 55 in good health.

CDR3 sequence reads: CASSVTGLNNEQFF. The CDR3 DNA sequence: TGTGCCAGCAGCGTCACCGGACTCAACAATGAGCAGTTCTTC. The rearrangement links TRBV7-9 to TRBJ2-1, with D maybe TRBD2 (5 bases). The CDR3 consists of 14 residues. V was shortened by 5 bases and J by 5 bases, with 13 bases between the two germline ends. Per germline, CDR1 SEHNR and CDR2 FQNEAQ (reference sequence).

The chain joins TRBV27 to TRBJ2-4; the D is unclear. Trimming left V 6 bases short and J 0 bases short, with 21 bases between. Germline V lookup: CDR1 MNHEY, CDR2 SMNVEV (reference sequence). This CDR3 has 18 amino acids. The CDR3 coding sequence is TGTGCCAGCAGCTCAATTAAGACTTTCGATCTAGCCAAAAACATTCAGTACTTC. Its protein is CASSSIKTFDLAKNIQYF.

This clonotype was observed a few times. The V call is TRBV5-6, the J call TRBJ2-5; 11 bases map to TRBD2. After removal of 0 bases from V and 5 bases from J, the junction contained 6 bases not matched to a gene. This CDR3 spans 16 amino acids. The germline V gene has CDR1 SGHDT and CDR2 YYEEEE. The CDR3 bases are TGTGCCAGCAGCTTGGAACTAGCGGGGGCGCGGGAGACCCAGTACTTC. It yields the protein CASSLELAGARETQYF.

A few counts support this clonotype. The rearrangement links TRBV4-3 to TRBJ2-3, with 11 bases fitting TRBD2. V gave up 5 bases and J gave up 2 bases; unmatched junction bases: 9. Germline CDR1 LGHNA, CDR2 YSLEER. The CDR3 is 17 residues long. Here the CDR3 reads CASSESLAGGATDTQYF. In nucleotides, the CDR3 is TGCGCCAGCAGCGAATCATTAGCGGGAGGGGCCACAGATACGCAGTATTTT.

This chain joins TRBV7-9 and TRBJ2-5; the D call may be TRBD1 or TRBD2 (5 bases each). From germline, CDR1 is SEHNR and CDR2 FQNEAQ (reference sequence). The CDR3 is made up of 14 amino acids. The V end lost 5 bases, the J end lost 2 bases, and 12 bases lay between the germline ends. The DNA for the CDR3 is TGTGCCAGCAGCCGCCCGGGACCACAAGAGACCCAGTACTTC. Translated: CASSRPGPQETQYF.

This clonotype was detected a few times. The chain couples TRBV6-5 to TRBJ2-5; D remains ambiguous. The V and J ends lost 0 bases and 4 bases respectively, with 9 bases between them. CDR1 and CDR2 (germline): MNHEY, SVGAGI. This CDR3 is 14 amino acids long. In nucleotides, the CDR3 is TGTGCCAGCAGTTACTCCGGGTTTGGAGAGACCCAGTACTTC. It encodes CASSYSGFGETQYF.

CDR3: CASSSSGLWAGELFF. CDR3 bases: TGTGCCAGCAGTTCAAGCGGCTTATGGGCCGGGGAGCTGTTTTTT. The chain has TRBV27 and TRBJ2-2; a possible D gene is TRBD2 (5 bases). Between the trimmed V and J ends, which lost 4 bases and 6 bases, there was a span of 15 bases. The CDR3 spans 15 residues. From germline, CDR1 is MNHEY and CDR2 SMNVEV (reference sequence).

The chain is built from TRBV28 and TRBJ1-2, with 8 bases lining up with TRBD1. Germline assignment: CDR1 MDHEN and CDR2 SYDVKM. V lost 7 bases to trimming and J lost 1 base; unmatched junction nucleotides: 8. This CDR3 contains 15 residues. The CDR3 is CASTWGTGDNYGYTF. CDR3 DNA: TGTGCCAGCACCTGGGGGACAGGAGATAACTATGGCTACACCTTC.

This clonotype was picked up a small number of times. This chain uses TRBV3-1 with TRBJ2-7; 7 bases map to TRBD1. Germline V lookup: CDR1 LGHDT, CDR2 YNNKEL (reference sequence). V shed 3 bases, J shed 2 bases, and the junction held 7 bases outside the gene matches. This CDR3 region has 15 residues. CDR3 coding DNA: TGTGCCAGCAGCCATGGGACAGAACCTCCCTACGAGCAGTACTTC. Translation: CASSHGTEPPYEQYF.

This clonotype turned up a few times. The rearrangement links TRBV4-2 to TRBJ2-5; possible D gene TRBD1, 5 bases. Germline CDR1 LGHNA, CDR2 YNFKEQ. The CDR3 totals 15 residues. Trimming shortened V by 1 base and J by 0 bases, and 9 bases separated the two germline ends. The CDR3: CASSQGDSDQETQYF. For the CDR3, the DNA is TGTGCCAGCAGCCAAGGCGACAGTGACCAAGAGACCCAGTACTTC.

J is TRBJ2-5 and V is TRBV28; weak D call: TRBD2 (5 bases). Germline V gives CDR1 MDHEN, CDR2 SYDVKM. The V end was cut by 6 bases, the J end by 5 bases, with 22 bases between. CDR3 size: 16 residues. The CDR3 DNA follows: TGTGCCAGCAGACTAGGAGCAGGCCGGGTGGGGGAGACCCAGTACTTC. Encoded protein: CASRLGAGRVGETQYF.

In DNA, the CDR3 is TGTGCCAGCAGCAGTTTTTGGGAGTCCGAGCAGTACTTC. It encodes CASSSFWESEQYF. This sequence joins TRBV12-3 or TRBV12-4 and TRBJ2-7, with D maybe TRBD2 (5 bases). V was cut by 6 bases and J by 6 bases, with 15 bases left in between. This CDR3 region has 13 residues.